This T cell receptor beta chain was sequenced during a study of cytomegalovirus exposure and HLA in healthy donors. PCR employed 60 Vbeta and 13 Jbeta primers. Libraries were prepared by immunoSEQ multiplex PCR; TCRdb keeps only in-frame clonotypes and omits some of them. There are fewer than 60,000 clones in the sample; about 50% occur only once, and 12% lies in the top ten. CDR3 size: 17 residues. Germline CDR1 SEHNR, CDR2 FQNEAQ (reference sequence). This clone was seen a handful of times. The sample consisted of PBMCs. The sequence was obtained from a human donor in good health. This sequence joins TRBV7-9 and TRBJ2-5; D may be TRBD1 (7 bases). The end of the DNA aligns better with TRBJ2-7, so the J call may be wrong. The chain's CDR3 is CASSARGPQGGSYEQYF. The CDR3, as DNA: TGTGCCAGCAGCGCGAGGGGGCCGCAAGGAGGGTCCTACGAGCAGTACTTC.